This T cell receptor (beta chain) emerged from a study of cytomegalovirus exposure and HLA in healthy donors. Study-wide results and limits: CMV serostatus was the sole immune exposure data available. Reports described diagnosis of cytomegalovirus status by the classifier as highly specific and sensitive. Excluded: some indistinguishable V segments such as TRBV6-2 and TRBV6-3.

V gave up 2 bases and J gave up 4 bases; unmatched junction bases: 9. The CDR3 spans 16 residues. CDR1 and CDR2 (germline): SGHNT, YYREEE (reference sequence). In the PCR, 60 Vbeta and 13 Jbeta primers were used. Some clones are missing from TCRdb's copy, which holds only in-frame ones; the method was immunoSEQ multiplex PCR. This table has about 180,000 clones, over 65% appearing once. The sample holds a few counts of this clone. Its antigen is not identified. This TCR was sampled from a woman between 25 and 40 years old in good health and CMV-seropositive. The sequenced sample was PBMCs. The chain employs TRBV5-4 and TRBJ2-3, with 8 nucleotides matching TRBD1. CDR3 amino acids: CASSFSQGQGSDTQYF. In DNA, the CDR3 is TGTGCCAGCAGCTTCTCCCAAGGACAGGGATCAGATACGCAGTATTTT. Full variable domain (outside the CDR3, taken from reference TRBV5-4 and TRBJ2-3): ETGVTQSPTHLIKTRGQQVTLRCSSQSGHNTVSWYQQALGQGPQFIFQYYREEENGRGNFPPRFSGLQFPNYSSELNVNALELDDSALYLCASSFSQGQGSDTQYFGPGTRLTVL.